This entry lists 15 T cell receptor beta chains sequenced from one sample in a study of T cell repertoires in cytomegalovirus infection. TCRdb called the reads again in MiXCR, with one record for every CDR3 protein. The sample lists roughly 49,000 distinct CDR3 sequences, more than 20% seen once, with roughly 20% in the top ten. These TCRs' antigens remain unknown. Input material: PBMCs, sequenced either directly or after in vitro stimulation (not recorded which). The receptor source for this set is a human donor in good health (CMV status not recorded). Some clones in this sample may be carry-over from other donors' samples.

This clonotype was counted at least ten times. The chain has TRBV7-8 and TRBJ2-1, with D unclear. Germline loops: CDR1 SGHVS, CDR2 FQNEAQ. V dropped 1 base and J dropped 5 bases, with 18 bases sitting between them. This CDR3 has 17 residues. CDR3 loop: CASSLVSSPSLNNEQFF. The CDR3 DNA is TGTGCCAGCAGCTTAGTCTCCAGCCCGTCTCTTAACAATGAGCAGTTCTTC. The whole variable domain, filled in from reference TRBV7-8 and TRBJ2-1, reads GAGVSQSPRYKVAKRGQDVALRCDPISGHVSLFWYQQALGQGPEFLTYFQNEAQLDKSGLPSDRFFAERPEGSVSTLKIQRTQQEDSAVYLCASSLVSSPSLNNEQFFGPGTRLTVL.

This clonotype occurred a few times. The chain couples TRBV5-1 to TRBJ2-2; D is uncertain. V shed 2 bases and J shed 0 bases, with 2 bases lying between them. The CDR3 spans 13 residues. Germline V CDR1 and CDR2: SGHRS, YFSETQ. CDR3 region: CASSLPNTGELFF. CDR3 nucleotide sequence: TGCGCCAGCAGCTTACCGAACACCGGGGAGCTGTTTTTT. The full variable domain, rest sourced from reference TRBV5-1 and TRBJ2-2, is KAGVTQTPRYLIKTRGQQVTLSCSPISGHRSVSWYQQTPGQGLQFLFEYFSETQRNKGNFPGRFSGRQFSNSRSEMNVSTLELGDSALYLCASSLPNTGELFFGEGSRLTVL.

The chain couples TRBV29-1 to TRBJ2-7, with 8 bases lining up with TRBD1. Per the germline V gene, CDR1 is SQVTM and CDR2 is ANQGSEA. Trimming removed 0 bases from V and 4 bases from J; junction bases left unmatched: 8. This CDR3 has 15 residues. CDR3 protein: CSVEDEAGGDYEQYF. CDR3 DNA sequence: TGCAGCGTTGAAGATGAGGCAGGGGGCGATTACGAGCAGTACTTC.

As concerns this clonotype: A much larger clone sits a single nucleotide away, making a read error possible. The CDR3 nucleotides read TGTGCCAGCAGCTTAGGGTGGCGGGGGAGCACAGATACGCTGTATTTT. Translation: CASSLGWRGSTDTLYF. J is TRBJ2-3 and V is TRBV7-2; 7 bases align to TRBD2. Germline-derived CDR1 and CDR2 are SGHTA and FQGNSA. This CDR3 is built from 16 residues.

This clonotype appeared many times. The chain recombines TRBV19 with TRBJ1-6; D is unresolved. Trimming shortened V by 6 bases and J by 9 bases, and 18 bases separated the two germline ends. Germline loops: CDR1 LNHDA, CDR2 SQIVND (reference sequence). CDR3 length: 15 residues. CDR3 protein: CASRAILGSASPLHF. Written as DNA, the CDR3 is TGTGCCAGTAGGGCCATTCTGGGTTCAGCTTCACCCCTCCACTTT.

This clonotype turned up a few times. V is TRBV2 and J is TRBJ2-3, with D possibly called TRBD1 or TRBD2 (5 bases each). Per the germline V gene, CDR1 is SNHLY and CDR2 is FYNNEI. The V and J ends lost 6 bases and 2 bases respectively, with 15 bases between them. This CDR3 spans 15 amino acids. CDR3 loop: CASREVGVTTDTQYF. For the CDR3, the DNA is TGTGCCAGCAGGGAGGTGGGGGTCACCACAGATACGCAGTATTTT.

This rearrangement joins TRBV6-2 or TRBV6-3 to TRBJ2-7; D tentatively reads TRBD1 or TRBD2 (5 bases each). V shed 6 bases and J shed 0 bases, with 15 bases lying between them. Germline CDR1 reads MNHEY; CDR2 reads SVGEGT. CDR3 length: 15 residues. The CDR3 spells CASSPMGVPSYEQYF. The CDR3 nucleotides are TGTGCCAGCAGCCCCATGGGGGTACCCTCCTACGAGCAGTACTTC.

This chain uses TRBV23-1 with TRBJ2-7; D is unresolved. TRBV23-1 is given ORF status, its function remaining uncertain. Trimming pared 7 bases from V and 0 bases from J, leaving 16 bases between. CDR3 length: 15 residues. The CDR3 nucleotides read TGCGCCAGCAAGATACATTGGGTTGGCTCCTACGAGCAGTACTTC. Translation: CASKIHWVGSYEQYF.

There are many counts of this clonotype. CDR3 amino acids: CASSIVRGKETQYF. The CDR3 DNA sequence: TGTGCCAGTAGTATCGTGCGGGGGAAAGAGACCCAGTACTTC. The gene calls are TRBV19 and TRBJ2-5; TRBD2 aligns across 7 bases. V was pared by 3 bases and J by 3 bases, with 4 bases of the junction left unmatched. Germline V lookup: CDR1 LNHDA, CDR2 SQIVND (reference sequence). CDR3 length: 14 residues.

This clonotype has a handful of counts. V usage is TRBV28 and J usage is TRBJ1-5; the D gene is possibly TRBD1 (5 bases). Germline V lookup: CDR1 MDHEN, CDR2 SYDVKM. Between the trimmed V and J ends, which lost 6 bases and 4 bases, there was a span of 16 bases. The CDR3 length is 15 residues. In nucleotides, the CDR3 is TGTGCCAGCAGACCTACTCATGGGGGGAATCAGCCCCAGCATTTT. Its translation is CASRPTHGGNQPQHF.

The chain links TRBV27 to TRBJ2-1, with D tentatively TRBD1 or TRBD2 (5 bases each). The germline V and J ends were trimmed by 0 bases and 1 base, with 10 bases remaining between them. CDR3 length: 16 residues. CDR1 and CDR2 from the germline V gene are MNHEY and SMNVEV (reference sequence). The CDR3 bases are TGTGCCAGCAGTTTATCGGGGACGCCTTCCTACAATGAGCAGTTCTTC. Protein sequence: CASSLSGTPSYNEQFF.

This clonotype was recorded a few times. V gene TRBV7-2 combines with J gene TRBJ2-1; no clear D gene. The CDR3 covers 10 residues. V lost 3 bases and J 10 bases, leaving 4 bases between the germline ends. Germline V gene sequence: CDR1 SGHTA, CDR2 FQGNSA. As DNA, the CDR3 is TGTGCCAGCAGCTTGTTCGAGCAGTTCTTC. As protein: CASSLFEQFF.

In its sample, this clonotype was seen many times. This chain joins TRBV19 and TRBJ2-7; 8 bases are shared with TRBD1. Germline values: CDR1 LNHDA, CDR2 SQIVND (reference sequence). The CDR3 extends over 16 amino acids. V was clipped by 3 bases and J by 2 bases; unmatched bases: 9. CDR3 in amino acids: CASSIGQGWGTYEQYF. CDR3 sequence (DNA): TGTGCCAGTAGTATCGGACAGGGCTGGGGGACCTACGAGCAGTACTTC.

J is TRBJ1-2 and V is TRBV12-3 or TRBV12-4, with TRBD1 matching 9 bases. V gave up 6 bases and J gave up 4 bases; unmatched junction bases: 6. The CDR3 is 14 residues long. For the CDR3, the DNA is TGTGCCAGCAGACAGACAGGGGGGGTCTATGGCTACACCTTC. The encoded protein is CASRQTGGVYGYTF.

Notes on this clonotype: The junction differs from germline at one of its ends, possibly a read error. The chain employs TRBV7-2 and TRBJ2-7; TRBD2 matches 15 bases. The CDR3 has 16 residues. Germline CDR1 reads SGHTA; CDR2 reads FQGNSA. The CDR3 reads CASRFRTSGGVHEKYF. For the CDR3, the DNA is TGTGCCAGCAGATTTAGGACTAGCGGGGGGGTTCACGAGAAGTACTTC.